This TCR beta chain was sequenced during a study of T cells in Graves' hyperthyroidism and ophthalmopathy. Under 3 months was the duration of disease in ophthalmopathy patients, who also had a Clinical Activity Score of at least 3 and a NOSPECS grade of at least 4. This clonotype was counted between two and nine times. What was amplified from RNA transcripts were TCR beta CDR3 regions. The TCR CDR3 first-round RT-PCR relied on the HTBI primer set. TCRdb recomputed calls from the multiplex PCR reads with MiXCR, one row per CDR3 protein. The table records around 570,000 distinct CDR3 sequences, approximately 20% of them present only once. V lost 4 bases, J lost 6 bases, and 2 bases stayed unmatched. The CDR3 totals 13 residues.

Sequencing was carried out using blood. The gene calls are TRBV12-3 or TRBV12-4 and TRBJ2-2; TRBD2 matches at 7 bases. The TCR sequence derives from a man aged 35-49 years with Graves' ophthalmopathy. For the CDR3, the DNA is TGTGCCAGCAGTTCCGCGGGAGCCGGGGAGCTGTTTTTT. It encodes CASSSAGAGELFF.